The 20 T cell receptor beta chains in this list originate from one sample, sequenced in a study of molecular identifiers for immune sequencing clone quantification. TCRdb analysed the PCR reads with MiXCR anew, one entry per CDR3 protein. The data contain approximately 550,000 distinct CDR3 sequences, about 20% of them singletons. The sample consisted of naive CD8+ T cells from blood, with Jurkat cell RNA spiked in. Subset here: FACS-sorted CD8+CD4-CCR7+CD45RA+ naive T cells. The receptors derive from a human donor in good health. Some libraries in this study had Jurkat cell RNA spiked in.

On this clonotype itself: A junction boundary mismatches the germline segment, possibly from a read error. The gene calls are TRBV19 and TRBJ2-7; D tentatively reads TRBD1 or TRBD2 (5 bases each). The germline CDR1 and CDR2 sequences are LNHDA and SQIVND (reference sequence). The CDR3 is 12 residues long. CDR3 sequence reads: CASSSGAYEQHF. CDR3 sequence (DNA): TGTGCCAGTAGCTCCGGGGCCTACGAGCAGCACTTC.

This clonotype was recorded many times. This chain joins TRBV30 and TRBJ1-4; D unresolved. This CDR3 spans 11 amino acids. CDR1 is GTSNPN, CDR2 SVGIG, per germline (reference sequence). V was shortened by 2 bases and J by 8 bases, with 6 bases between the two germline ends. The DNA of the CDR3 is TGTGCCTGGAGTTTGACGGAAAAACTGTTTTTT. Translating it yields CAWSLTEKLFF.

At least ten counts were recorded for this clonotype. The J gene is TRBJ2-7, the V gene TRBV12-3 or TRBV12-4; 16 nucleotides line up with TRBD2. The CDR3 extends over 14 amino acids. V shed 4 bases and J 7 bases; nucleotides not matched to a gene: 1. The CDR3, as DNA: TGTGCCAGCAGTTGGGGACTAGCGGGAGGGGAGCAGTACTTC. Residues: CASSWGLAGGEQYF.

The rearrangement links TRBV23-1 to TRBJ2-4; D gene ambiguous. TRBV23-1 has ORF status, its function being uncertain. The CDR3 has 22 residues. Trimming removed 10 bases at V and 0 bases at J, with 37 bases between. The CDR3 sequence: CANGPDSTLKSRLHLAKNIQYF. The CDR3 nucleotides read TGCGCCAACGGACCCGACTCGACGTTAAAGAGCCGCCTCCATCTAGCCAAAAACATTCAGTACTTC.

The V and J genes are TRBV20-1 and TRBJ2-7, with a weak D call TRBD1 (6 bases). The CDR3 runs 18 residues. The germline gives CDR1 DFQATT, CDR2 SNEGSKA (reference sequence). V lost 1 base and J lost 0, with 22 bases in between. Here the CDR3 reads CSARGQAEVQLSSYEQYF. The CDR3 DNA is TGCAGTGCTAGAGGACAGGCGGAGGTACAGCTGAGCTCCTACGAGCAGTACTTC.

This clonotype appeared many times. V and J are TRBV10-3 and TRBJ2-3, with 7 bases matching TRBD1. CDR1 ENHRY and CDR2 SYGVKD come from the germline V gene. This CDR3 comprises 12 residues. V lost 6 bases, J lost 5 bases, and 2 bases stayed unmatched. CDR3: CAIRGQEDTQYF. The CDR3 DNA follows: TGTGCCATCAGAGGACAGGAAGATACGCAGTATTTT.

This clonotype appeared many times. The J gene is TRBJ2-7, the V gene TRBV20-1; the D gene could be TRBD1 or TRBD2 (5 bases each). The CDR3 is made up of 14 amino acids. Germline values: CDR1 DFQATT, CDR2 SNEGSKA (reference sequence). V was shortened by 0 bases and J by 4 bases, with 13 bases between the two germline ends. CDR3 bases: TGCAGTGCTAGAGATTTGAAGAGGGGTTACGAGCAGTACTTC. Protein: CSARDLKRGYEQYF.

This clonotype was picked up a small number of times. The CDR3: CASSLGFLANEQFF. The DNA for the CDR3 is TGTGCCAGCAGCTTAGGTTTCCTAGCCAATGAGCAGTTCTTC. This chain links TRBV7-9 with TRBJ2-1; tentatively, D is TRBD2 (5 bases). The length of the CDR3 is 14 residues. In germline, CDR1 is SEHNR, CDR2 FQNEAQ (reference sequence). V was cut by 1 base and J by 6 bases, with 10 bases left in between.

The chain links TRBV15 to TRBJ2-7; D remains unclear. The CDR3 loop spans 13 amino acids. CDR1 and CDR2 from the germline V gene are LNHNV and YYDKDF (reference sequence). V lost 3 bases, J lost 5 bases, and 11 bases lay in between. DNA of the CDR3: TGTGCCACCAGCAGCTCCTTCTTGGACGAGCAGTACTTC. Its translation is CATSSSFLDEQYF.

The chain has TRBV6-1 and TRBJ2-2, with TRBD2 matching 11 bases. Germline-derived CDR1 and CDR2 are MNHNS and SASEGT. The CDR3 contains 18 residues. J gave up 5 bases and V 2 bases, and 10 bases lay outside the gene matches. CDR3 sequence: CASSERVAGGRLTGELFF. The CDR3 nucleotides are TGTGCCAGCAGTGAAAGGGTAGCGGGAGGGAGGTTGACCGGGGAGCTGTTTTTT.

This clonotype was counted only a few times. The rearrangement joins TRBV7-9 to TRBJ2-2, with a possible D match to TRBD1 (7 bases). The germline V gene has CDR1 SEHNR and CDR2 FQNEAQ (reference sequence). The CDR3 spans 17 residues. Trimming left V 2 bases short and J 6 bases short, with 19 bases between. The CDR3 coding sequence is TGTGCCAGCAGCTTACTCGTCGGGCAGGGGGGAGCCGGGGAGCTGTTTTTT. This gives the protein CASSLLVGQGGAGELFF.

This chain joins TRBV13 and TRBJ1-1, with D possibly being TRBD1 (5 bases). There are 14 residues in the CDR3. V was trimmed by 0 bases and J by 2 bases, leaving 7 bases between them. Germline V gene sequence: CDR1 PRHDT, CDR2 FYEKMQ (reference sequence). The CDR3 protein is CASSLGGDNTEAFF. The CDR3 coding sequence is TGTGCCAGCAGCTTAGGGGGGGATAACACTGAAGCTTTCTTT.

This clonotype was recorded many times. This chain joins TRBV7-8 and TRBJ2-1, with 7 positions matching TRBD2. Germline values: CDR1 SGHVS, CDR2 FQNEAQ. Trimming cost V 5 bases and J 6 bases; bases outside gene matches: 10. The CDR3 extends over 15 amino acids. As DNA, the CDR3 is TGTGCCAGCAGCATGCGACTAGCTCTCGGCAATGAGCAGTTCTTC. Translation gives CASSMRLALGNEQFF.

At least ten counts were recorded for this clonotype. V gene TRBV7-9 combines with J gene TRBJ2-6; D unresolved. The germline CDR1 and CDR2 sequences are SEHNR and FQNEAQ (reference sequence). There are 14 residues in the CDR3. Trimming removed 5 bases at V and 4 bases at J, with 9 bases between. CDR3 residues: CASSPLTGANVLTF. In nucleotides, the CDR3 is TGTGCCAGCAGCCCACTTACGGGGGCCAACGTCCTGACTTTC.

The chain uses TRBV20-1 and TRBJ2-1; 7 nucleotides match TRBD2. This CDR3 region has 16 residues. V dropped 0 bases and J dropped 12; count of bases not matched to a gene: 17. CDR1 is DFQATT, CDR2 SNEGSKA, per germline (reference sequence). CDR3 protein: CSARDRTELLAQGQFF. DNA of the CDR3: TGCAGTGCTAGAGATCGTACAGAATTACTAGCGCAGGGGCAGTTCTTC.

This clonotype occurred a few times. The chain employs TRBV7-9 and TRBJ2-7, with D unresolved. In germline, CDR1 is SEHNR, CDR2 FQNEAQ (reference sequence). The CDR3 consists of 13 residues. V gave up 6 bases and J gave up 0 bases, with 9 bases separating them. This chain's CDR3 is CASSELASYEQYF. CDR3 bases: TGTGCCAGCAGTGAACTGGCCTCCTACGAGCAGTACTTC.

The CDR3 DNA sequence: TGTGCCAGCAGCGTAGGCAGGGTTCATCGGGACAATGAGCAGTTCTTC. Its protein product is CASSVGRVHRDNEQFF. The rearrangement joins TRBV9 to TRBJ2-1; D might be TRBD1 (5 bases). Germline values: CDR1 SGDLS, CDR2 YYNGEE. The CDR3 is 16 amino acids. V gave up 0 bases and J gave up 5 bases, with 15 bases separating them.

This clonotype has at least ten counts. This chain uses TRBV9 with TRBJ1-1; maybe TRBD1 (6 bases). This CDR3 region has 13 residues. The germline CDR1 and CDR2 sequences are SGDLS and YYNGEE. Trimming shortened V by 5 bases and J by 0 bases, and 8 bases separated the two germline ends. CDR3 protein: CASSPGVNTEAFF. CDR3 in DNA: TGTGCCAGCAGTCCAGGGGTGAACACTGAAGCTTTCTTT.

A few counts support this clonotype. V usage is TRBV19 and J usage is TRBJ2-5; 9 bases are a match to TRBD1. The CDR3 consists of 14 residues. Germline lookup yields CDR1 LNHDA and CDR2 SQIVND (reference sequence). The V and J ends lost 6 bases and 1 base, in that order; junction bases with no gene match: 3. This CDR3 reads CASSWTGAQETQYF. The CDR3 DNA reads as TGTGCCAGTAGCTGGACAGGGGCCCAAGAGACCCAGTACTTC. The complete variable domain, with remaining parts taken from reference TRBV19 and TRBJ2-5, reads DGGITQSPKYLFRKEGQNVTLSCEQNLNHDAMYWYRQDPGQGLRLIYYSQIVNDFQKGDIAEGYSVSREKKESFPLTVTSAQKNPTAFYLCASSWTGAQETQYFGPGTRLLVL.

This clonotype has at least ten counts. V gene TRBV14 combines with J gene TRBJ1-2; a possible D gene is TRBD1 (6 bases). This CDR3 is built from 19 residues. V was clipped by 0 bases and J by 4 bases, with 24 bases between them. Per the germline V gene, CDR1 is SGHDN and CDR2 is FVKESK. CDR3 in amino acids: CASSQESGGYHPRGYGYTF. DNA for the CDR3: TGTGCCAGCAGCCAAGAGTCGGGGGGCTACCACCCCAGGGGCTATGGCTACACCTTC.